This TCR beta chain was captured in a study of shared clonotypes between healthy human individuals. The study drew its donors from healthy HIV-negative adults without recent acute infections or vaccinations. The V segment lost 5 bases and the J segment 2 bases; nucleotides outside the gene matches: 7. The CDR3 spans 15 residues. The germline gives CDR1 SGHTA, CDR2 FQGNSA. The assay was immunoSEQ multiplex PCR, and TCRdb's table has in-frame clones only and misses some. Among 2 million to 2.5 million clones listed, approximately 95% were seen once. This chain links TRBV7-2 with TRBJ2-3, with 7 bases fitting TRBD2. Material for sequencing was naive CD4+ T cells sorted from blood. Subset: CD45RA+ positively selected. The sequence was obtained from a man younger than 30 in good health. In DNA, the CDR3 is TGTGCCAGCAGCCGTAGCGGGCCATACACAGATACGCAGTATTTT. It translates to CASSRSGPYTDTQYF.